This paragraph covers one T cell receptor beta chain sequence. Its antigen remains unknown. V was shortened by 8 bases and J by 3 bases, with 19 bases between the two germline ends. CDR1 and CDR2 (germline): LNHDA, SQIVND (reference sequence). The CDR3 length is 15 residues. This specimen belongs to a study of CD8+CD57+ T cells in acquired aplastic anemia. General study findings and limits: In common between the patients and the controls were around 29 CD8+ CDR3 sequences.

TCR beta VDJ combinations and CDR3 sequences were profiled from genomic DNA. MiXCR was run by TCRdb on the reads, yielding one entry per CDR3 protein. The sample carries around 220,000 distinct CDR3 sequences, around 49% recorded once. An expansion of CD8+CD57+ cells by flow cytometry had been shown in patients chosen for sequencing. In all patients, the disease was severe acquired aplastic anemia. Therapy had not been given to patients before blood sampling. The receptor was isolated from a human donor with aplastic anemia. The chain recombines TRBV19 with TRBJ2-5, with D possibly being TRBD1 (6 bases). Sequenced sample: sorted CD4+, CD8+, or CD8+CD57+ T cells (not recorded which) from PBMCs. The CDR3 protein is CASSSRDTREETQYF. The CDR3 nucleotides read TGTGCCAGTTCTTCCCGGGACACGAGGGAAGAGACCCAGTACTTC. The entire variable domain, with the rest obtained from reference TRBV19 and TRBJ2-5, is as follows: DGGITQSPKYLFRKEGQNVTLSCEQNLNHDAMYWYRQDPGQGLRLIYYSQIVNDFQKGDIAEGYSVSREKKESFPLTVTSAQKNPTAFYLCASSSRDTREETQYFGPGTRLLVL.